The 16 T cell receptor beta chains reported below all come from one sample, sequenced in a study of cytomegalovirus exposure and HLA in healthy donors. Profiling relied on immunoSEQ multiplex PCR, and the TCRdb table lists in-frame clones only, not all of them. The sample has 90,000 to 150,000 clones, around nine tenths seen once; the top ten hold under 6.5%. Sequenced sample: PBMCs. These receptors came from a woman under 30 in good health and CMV-seropositive.

The chain joins TRBV7-2 to TRBJ2-7, with 8 bases that match TRBD1. Losses at the gene ends were 3 bases for V and 7 bases for J; bases not matched to a gene: 11. Germline CDR1 SGHTA, CDR2 FQGNSA. The CDR3 has 15 residues. CDR3 DNA sequence: TGTGCCAGCAGCTTGGCCGAGGACAGGGTTCGAGAGCAGTACTTC. Translation: CASSLAEDRVREQYF. The complete variable domain, with remaining parts taken from reference TRBV7-2 and TRBJ2-7, reads GAGVSQSPSNKVTEKGKDVELRCDPISGHTALYWYRQSLGQGLEFLIYFQGNSAPDKSGLPSDRFSAERTGGSVSTLTIQRTQQEDSAVYLCASSLAEDRVREQYFGPGTRLTVT.

V usage is TRBV7-2 and J usage is TRBJ1-5, with D unclear. Between the trimmed V and J ends, which lost 1 base and 7 bases, there was a span of 8 bases. Germline V lookup: CDR1 SGHTA, CDR2 FQGNSA. The CDR3 covers 13 residues. CDR3 in DNA: TGTGCCAGCAGCTTAGTGAGGGAACAGCCCCAGCATTTT. This codes for CASSLVREQPQHF. The full variable domain, with the rest looked up from reference TRBV7-2 and TRBJ1-5, is GAGVSQSPSNKVTEKGKDVELRCDPISGHTALYWYRQSLGQGLEFLIYFQGNSAPDKSGLPSDRFSAERTGGSVSTLTIQRTQQEDSAVYLCASSLVREQPQHFGDGTRLSIL.

This clone was observed once. The chain employs TRBV4-1 and TRBJ2-1; perhaps TRBD2 as D (5 bases). Trimming pared 0 bases from V and 10 bases from J, leaving 13 bases between. The CDR3 is made up of 14 amino acids. The germline CDR1 and CDR2 sequences are MGHRA and YSYEKL. CDR3 loop: CASSQEGSRKEQFF. The DNA of the CDR3 is TGCGCCAGCAGCCAAGAAGGGAGTAGGAAAGAGCAGTTCTTC.

In the case of this clone: Distinct nucleotide sequences in the sample also encode this CDR3. The chain joins TRBV12-5 to TRBJ1-1; 7 positions match TRBD1. V was pared by 1 base and J by 8 bases, with 1 base of the junction left unmatched. Germline V gives CDR1 LGHNT, CDR2 FRNRAP. The CDR3 consists of 12 residues. CDR3: CASGLGTGEAFF. CDR3 sequence (DNA): TGTGCTAGTGGTTTGGGGACAGGCGAAGCTTTCTTT.

The CDR3 DNA sequence: TGCGCCAGCAGCCAAAAGGGGGAGACCGGCGAGCAGTTCTTC. Translated, it gives CASSQKGETGEQFF. The J gene is TRBJ2-1, the V gene TRBV4-1; tentatively, D is TRBD1 (6 bases). CDR1 is MGHRA and CDR2 is YSYEKL in the germline V gene. With 2 bases removed from V and 10 bases from J, the gap between germline ends came to 15 bases. The CDR3 has 14 residues.

The chain links TRBV27 to TRBJ2-7; TRBD1 agrees at 8 bases. CDR3 length: 17 residues. V lost 2 bases, J lost 3 bases, and 12 bases stayed unmatched. CDR1 is MNHEY, CDR2 SMNVEV, per germline (reference sequence). The CDR3 protein is CASSLGFIQGDVYEQYF. CDR3 DNA sequence: TGTGCCAGCAGTTTAGGGTTTATACAGGGGGACGTCTACGAGCAGTACTTC.

This clone showed up just once. This chain joins TRBV18 and TRBJ1-6, with D hard to call. This CDR3 region has 12 residues. The germline gives CDR1 KGHSH, CDR2 LQKENI. V lost 6 bases and J 10 bases, leaving 10 bases between the germline ends. As DNA, the CDR3 is TGTGCCAGCTCCTTTACCGGGTCACCCCTCCACTTT. Protein: CASSFTGSPLHF. The full variable domain, rest sourced from reference TRBV18 and TRBJ1-6, is NAGVMQNPRHLVRRRGQEARLRCSPMKGHSHVYWYRQLPEEGLKFMVYLQKENIIDESGMPKERFSAEFPKEGPSILRIQQVVRGDSAAYFCASSFTGSPLHFGNGTRLTVT.

V usage is TRBV5-8 and J usage is TRBJ1-2; D uncertain. Germline CDR1 and CDR2: SGHTS and YDEGEE. V dropped 2 bases and J dropped 2 bases, with 7 bases sitting between them. This CDR3 is 13 amino acids long. CDR3 in amino acids: CASSFRGNYGYTF. CDR3 coding DNA: TGTGCCAGCAGCTTTAGAGGGAACTATGGCTACACCTTC.

The chain has TRBV6-5 and TRBJ2-1, with a possible D match to TRBD2 (6 bases). The CDR3 totals 16 residues. Germline-derived CDR1 and CDR2 are MNHEY and SVGAGI. The V end was cut by 2 bases, the J end by 8 bases, with 19 bases between. CDR3: CASSYLVGGGQDEQFF. DNA for the CDR3: TGTGCCAGCAGTTACCTGGTGGGGGGAGGCCAAGATGAGCAGTTCTTC.

This clone was recorded a few times. V gene TRBV6-6 combines with J gene TRBJ2-5; D is possibly TRBD1 (6 bases). Germline lookup yields CDR1 MNHNY and CDR2 SVGAGI (reference sequence). This CDR3 comprises 16 residues. Trimming removed 2 bases from V and 2 bases from J, with 15 bases in between. The CDR3 DNA reads TGTGCCAGCAGTTACGGCGGTCGAGGGGGTCAAGAGACCCAGTACTTC. It specifies CASSYGGRGGQETQYF.

The chain carries TRBV27 and TRBJ2-3, with 9 bases identical to TRBD1. The J segment lost 2 bases and the V segment lost 3 bases, leaving 18 bases of the junction unmatched. From germline, CDR1 is MNHEY and CDR2 SMNVEV (reference sequence). The CDR3 covers 20 residues. CDR3 DNA sequence: TGTGCCAGCAGTTTTTTCGCACTTACCGCGGGACAGGGATTCACAGATACGCAGTATTTT. Its protein product is CASSFFALTAGQGFTDTQYF.

The chain is built from TRBV6-6 and TRBJ1-1, with 8 nucleotides matching TRBD1. The CDR3 has 14 residues. Germline lookup yields CDR1 MNHNY and CDR2 SVGAGI (reference sequence). V lost 6 bases to trimming and J lost 4 bases; unmatched junction nucleotides: 7. Written as DNA, the CDR3 is TGTGCCAGCAGCCGGACAGGGATAAGCACTGAAGCTTTCTTT. As protein: CASSRTGISTEAFF.

The V gene is TRBV19, the J gene TRBJ1-1, with TRBD1 matching over 7 bases. J gave up 3 bases and V 7 bases, and 5 bases lay outside the gene matches. The CDR3 runs 13 residues. CDR1 and CDR2 from the germline V gene are LNHDA and SQIVND (reference sequence). In DNA form, the CDR3 reads TGTGCCAGTACCGTGACAGGGCACACTGAAGCTTTCTTT. Protein product: CASTVTGHTEAFF.

This chain links TRBV30 with TRBJ2-7; 9 nucleotides line up with TRBD2. Per the germline V gene, CDR1 is GTSNPN and CDR2 is SVGIG (reference sequence). This CDR3 has 15 residues. The ends lost 3 bases at V and 4 bases at J; junction bases unmatched: 10. The CDR3 DNA reads TGTGCCTGGAGGCGCACCCTAGCGGGGTTGTACGAGCAGTACTTC. It is translated as CAWRRTLAGLYEQYF.

J is TRBJ1-5 and V is TRBV19, with 9 bases lining up with TRBD1. The CDR3 runs 16 residues. Germline lookup yields CDR1 LNHDA and CDR2 SQIVND (reference sequence). Losses at the gene ends were 5 bases for V and 2 bases for J; bases not matched to a gene: 7. The CDR3: CASSWGGDRGNQPQHF. Written as DNA, the CDR3 is TGTGCCAGTAGTTGGGGAGGGGACAGGGGCAATCAGCCCCAGCATTTT.

The genes are TRBV19 and TRBJ1-1; perhaps TRBD1 as D (6 bases). V was cut by 4 bases and J by 3 bases, with 18 bases left in between. The CDR3 is 16 residues long. CDR1 and CDR2 from the germline V gene are LNHDA and SQIVND (reference sequence). CDR3 DNA: TGTGCCAGTAGTACCAGAAGACAGGTGGGGGACACTGAAGCTTTCTTT. Residues: CASSTRRQVGDTEAFF.